The T cell receptor (beta chain) under discussion was sequenced for a study of Ad26.COV2.S vaccination and SARS-CoV-2 variants. Study details: Donor had been placed in the Ad26.COV2.S arm of the COV1001 trial. Doses of Ad26.COV2.S were injected into muscle once or twice, 56 days apart. Study-wide results and limits: Similar non-spike TCR breadth was seen in vaccine and placebo recipients. Spike-specific TCR breadth was greater in vaccine than placebo recipients.

Indicated treatment: 15 to 20 received Ad26.COV2.S at low or high dose, single or two shots; 5 received placebo; per-sample allocation not given. The samples date from day 63 after the first vaccine or placebo injection. Some clones are missing from TCRdb's copy, which holds only in-frame ones; the method was immunoSEQ multiplex PCR. Of roughly 400,000 clones in the sample, about 89% are singletons; the top ten hold 1.5% to 2%. Turning to this clone: Its antigen remains unknown.

There are 14 residues in the CDR3. Per the germline V gene, CDR1 is MNHEY and CDR2 is SMNVEV (reference sequence). Trimming took off 5 bases at V and 14 bases at J, with 19 bases between the two ends. Sequenced here: peripheral blood, sampled in a trial of Ad26.COV2.S vaccine versus placebo. The chain uses TRBV27 and TRBJ1-6; the D gene is possibly TRBD1 (6 bases). The clonotype originates from a person aged 18-65 years who received the Ad26.COV2.S COVID-19 vaccine or a placebo. The CDR3 sequence is CASSRRDTLRALHF. The CDR3 region has the DNA TGTGCCAGCAGTAGGAGGGACACCCTAAGGGCCCTCCACTTT.